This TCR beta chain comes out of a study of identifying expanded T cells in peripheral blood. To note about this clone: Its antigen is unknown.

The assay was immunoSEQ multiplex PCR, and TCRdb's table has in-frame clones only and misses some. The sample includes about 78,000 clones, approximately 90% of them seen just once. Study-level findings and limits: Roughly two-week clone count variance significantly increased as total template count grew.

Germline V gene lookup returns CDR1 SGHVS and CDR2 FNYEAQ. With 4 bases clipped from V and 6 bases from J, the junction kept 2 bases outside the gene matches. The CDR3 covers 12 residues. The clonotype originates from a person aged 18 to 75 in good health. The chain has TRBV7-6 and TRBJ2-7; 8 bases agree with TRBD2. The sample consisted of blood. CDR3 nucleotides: TGTGCCAGCAGCTCGGCGGGGGGCGAGCAGTACTTC. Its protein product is CASSSAGGEQYF.